This TCR beta chain is from a study of T cell changes during pregnancy in multiple sclerosis. CDR1 is SQVTM and CDR2 is ANQGSEA in the germline V gene. This CDR3 contains 14 residues. V lost 0 bases and J lost 5, with 13 bases in between. Generated by immunoSEQ multiplex PCR, the TCRdb table keeps only in-frame clones and is missing some. The repertoire consists of about 93,000 clones, with about 92% occurring once and the leading ten covering 2% to 2.5%. This chain uses TRBV29-1 with TRBJ1-2; weak D call: TRBD1 (6 bases). Material: peripheral blood, obtained after pregnancy. This receptor was identified in a female donor with multiple sclerosis, enrolled in a pregnancy study. Written as DNA, the CDR3 is TGCAGCGTTGAAGAAAAGGGACAAGGATATGGCTACACCTTC. Encoded protein: CSVEEKGQGYGYTF.